These 5 T cell receptor beta chains were sequenced from one sample in a study of blood T cell repertoires in COVID-19. Some clones are missing from TCRdb's copy, which holds only in-frame ones; the method was immunoSEQ multiplex PCR. The sample lists roughly 100,000 clones, about 85% occurring once. The sequencing sample was made of peripheral blood. The receptors were sampled from a man in his fifties in a cohort sampled during active COVID-19.

J is TRBJ2-3 and V is TRBV5-1; TRBD2 agrees at 8 bases. Germline V gene data show CDR1 as SGHRS and CDR2 as YFSETQ. V was clipped by 5 bases and J by 3 bases; unmatched bases: 8. This CDR3 comprises 15 residues. CDR3 residues: CASRPGGAGTDTQYF. For the CDR3, the DNA is TGCGCCAGCAGGCCCGGGGGGGCTGGGACAGATACGCAGTATTTT.

This chain connects TRBV3-1 (or the pseudogene TRBV3-2) to TRBJ2-4; D uncertain. This CDR3 contains 15 residues. V shed 7 bases and J shed 0 bases, with 13 bases lying between them. CDR1 and CDR2 from the germline V gene are LGHDT and YNNKEL (reference sequence). Written as DNA, the CDR3 is TGTGCCAGCACCTCTTCTGGTAGAGCCAAAAACATTCAGTACTTC. It translates to CASTSSGRAKNIQYF.

V is TRBV5-6 and J is TRBJ1-5; tentatively, D is TRBD1 (6 bases). CDR1 and CDR2 (germline): SGHDT, YYEEEE. The length of the CDR3 is 15 residues. The V end lost 3 bases, the J end lost 5 bases, and 15 bases lay between the germline ends. This CDR3 reads CASSSRVDRYQPQHF. In nucleotides, the CDR3 is TGTGCCAGCAGCTCTCGTGTGGACAGATATCAGCCCCAGCATTTT.

V gene TRBV7-2 combines with J gene TRBJ2-5, with a possible D match to TRBD1 (6 bases). The CDR3 is made up of 15 amino acids. Germline V gives CDR1 SGHTA, CDR2 FQGNSA. V lost 0 bases to trimming and J lost 6 bases, with 14 bases between them. The CDR3 sequence: CASSLAGARGKTQYF. The CDR3 region has the DNA TGTGCCAGCAGCTTAGCGGGGGCAAGAGGAAAGACCCAGTACTTC. Full variable domain (missing parts from reference TRBV7-2 and TRBJ2-5): GAGVSQSPSNKVTEKGKDVELRCDPISGHTALYWYRQSLGQGLEFLIYFQGNSAPDKSGLPSDRFSAERTGGSVSTLTIQRTQQEDSAVYLCASSLAGARGKTQYFGPGTRLLVL.

The rearrangement uses TRBV10-3 and TRBJ2-7; the match to TRBD1 covers 7 bases. The CDR3 totals 15 residues. In germline, CDR1 is ENHRY, CDR2 SYGVKD. Trimming cost V 0 bases and J 3 bases; bases outside gene matches: 5. Here the CDR3 DNA reads TGTGCCATCAGTGAGTCCGCCGGACAGGACTACGAGCAGTACGTC. Its protein product is CAISESAGQDYEQYV.